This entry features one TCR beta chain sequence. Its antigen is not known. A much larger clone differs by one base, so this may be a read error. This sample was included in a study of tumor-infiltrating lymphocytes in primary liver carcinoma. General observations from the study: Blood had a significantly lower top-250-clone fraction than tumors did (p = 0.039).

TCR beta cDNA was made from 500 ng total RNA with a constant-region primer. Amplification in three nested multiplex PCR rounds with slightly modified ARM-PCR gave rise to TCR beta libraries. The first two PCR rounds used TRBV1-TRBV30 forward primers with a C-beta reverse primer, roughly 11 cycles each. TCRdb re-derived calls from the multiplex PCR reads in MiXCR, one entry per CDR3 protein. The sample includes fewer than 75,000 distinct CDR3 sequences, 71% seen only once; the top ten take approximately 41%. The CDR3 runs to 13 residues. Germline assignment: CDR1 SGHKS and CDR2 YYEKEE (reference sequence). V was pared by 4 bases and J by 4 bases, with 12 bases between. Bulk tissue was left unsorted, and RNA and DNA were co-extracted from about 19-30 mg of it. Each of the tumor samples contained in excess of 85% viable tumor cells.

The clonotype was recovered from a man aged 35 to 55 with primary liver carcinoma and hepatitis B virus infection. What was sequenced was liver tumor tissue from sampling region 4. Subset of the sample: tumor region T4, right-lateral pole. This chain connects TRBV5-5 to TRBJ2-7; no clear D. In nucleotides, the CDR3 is TGTGCCAGCAGCATTGGCAGAAGATACGAGCAGTACTTC. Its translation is CASSIGRRYEQYF.